This section outlines one T cell receptor (beta chain) sequence together with its context. No cognate antigen has been identified for it. Base qualities are not at hand, and no much larger clone is one base apart. The TCR beta CDR3 regions were amplified from the RNA transcripts. The TCR CDR3 was subjected to a first round of RT-PCR using the HTBI primer set and the Qiagen OneStep RT-PCR kit. Libraries were constructed in a second round of multiplex PCR, after which size selection and purification were performed. The libraries were sequenced on an Illumina HiSeq2000 using paired-end 100 bp reads. The authors' pipeline ran thus. SOAPnuke was used to process the raw data, throwing out any read that contained adapters or uncalled bases, had a mean Phred below 15, or lacked an exact constant-primer or identifier match. COPE v1.2.5 was used to merge the high-quality paired reads, and each unique nucleotide sequence was defined as a clonotype. MiTCR v1.1 was used to align clonotypes to the IMGT TRBV, TRBD and TRBJ reference segments. Analysis was restricted to V-J combinations with a frequency above 0.0001, which covered about 99% of repertoires. The TCS score was defined as F50 (clonal expansion) divided by E x V (chaos), with BLOSUM62-based TCRdist calculated between CDR3 peptides within each V-J. Welch's t-statistics and random forest reduced 514 V-J features to about 12, which were used in a naive Bayes classifier (R e1071). Starting from the raw public reads, TCRdb applied fastp trimming at Q25, assembled clones with MiXCR and retained in-frame beta chains. One record per CDR3 amino acid sequence lists the most common genes and DNA. These V and J calls derive from TCRdb rather than the authors' analysis. Within this sample are under 450,000 distinct CDR3 sequences, with around 14% of them counted one time only. The ten largest make up just under 8% of the sample.

Graves' hyperthyroidism was defined as stable when no progression to ophthalmopathy occurred over 18 months of follow-up. Hyperthyroidism patients were aged 18 to 65 years and newly diagnosed, with disease duration of less than 2 months. Any patient with an uncontrolled infection, another autoimmune disease, pregnancy or lactation was excluded. Diagnoses relied on clinical symptoms, serum thyroxine and TRAb, thyroid ultrasound and orbital computed tomography. PBMCs were isolated from 10 ml of fresh peripheral blood by Ficoll-Paque density gradient centrifugation. Total RNA was extracted using Trizol reagent, and RNA quality was assessed on an Agilent 2100 Bioanalyzer. The record originates from a study of T cells in Graves' hyperthyroidism and ophthalmopathy (dated by TCRdb to the late 2010s). For the wider study: Peripheral blood samples were taken at initial diagnosis, before any treatment was given. TCR V-J signatures able to tell the groups apart were searched for in a discovery cohort of 90 to 100 patients, of whom more than 40 had Graves' ophthalmopathy and roughly 59 had stable Graves' hyperthyroidism. Prospective prediction of ophthalmopathy was tested in an independent validation cohort consisting of some 19 hyperthyroidism patients and 15 to 17 patients who later progressed to ophthalmopathy. The 100 or so discovery patients were randomly split 7:3 into training and test sets. Thyroid tissue and blood T-cell repertoires from about 6 Graves' hyperthyroidism patients were also compared in the study. After sampling, hyperthyroidism patients received methimazole starting at 30 mg daily, and ophthalmopathy patients received high-dose intravenous methylprednisolone. According to the paper, TCR Vbeta CDR3 sequencing was carried out on 120 to 150 peripheral blood samples, which came from fewer than 50 ophthalmopathy, some 73 hyperthyroidism and approximately 17 progressor patients. Results and caveats for the whole study, not just this receptor: No statistical method was used to fix the sample size in advance, and group allocation was not hidden from the investigators. A model built on a 13 V-J signature distinguished ophthalmopathy from stable hyperthyroidism, reaching around 87% sensitivity and approximately 81% specificity in cross-validation and 80%/75% in testing. Most expanded thyroid clonotypes (frequency above 0.001) were also detected in blood, a finding suggesting that blood repertoires may reflect thyroid immune responses. In validation, the model predicted progression to ophthalmopathy a median of 6.5 months before onset, with over 60% sensitivity and 72.22% specificity.

Trimming costs V 5 bases and J 8 bases, and their ends lie 15 bases apart. The CDR3 numbers 13 residues from cysteine through phenylalanine. This entry keeps only the CDR3 DNA: 39 bases, framed from base 1. CDR1 MRHNA and CDR2 SNTAGT were looked up in the germline V gene. This sequence originates from a woman under 30 with Graves' hyperthyroidism. The V and J segments used are TRBV6-4 and TRBJ1-2, with no reliable assignment of the D segment. Sample: blood. In nucleotides, the sequence is TGTGCCAGCAGTTCTAGCACTGACGGGGGCTACACCTTC. Its protein reads: CASSSSTDGGYTF.